This is a list of T cell receptor beta chains from one sample in a study of CD8 T cells in ankylosing spondylitis. MiXCR was run by TCRdb on the 5' RACE reads, yielding one entry per CDR3 protein. Of 700,000 to 1,000,000 distinct CDR3 sequences listed, about 12% were seen once; the top ten hold roughly 0.51%. Sequencing was performed on blood, either unsorted or a sorted T cell fraction (not recorded which). The receptors originated from a male donor with ankylosing spondylitis. Each CDR3 is given with its conserved first and last residue. D genes are given only for firm matches. Clone size, where shown, is once, few, many, or a class for clones that have expanded.

d_call	j_call	clone_size	v_call	cdr3_nt	cdr3_aa
NA	TRBJ2-3	few	TRBV5-1	TGCGCCAGCAGCCCGAGGACGGCGGGGTCTACAGATACGCAGTATTTT	CASSPRTAGSTDTQYF
NA	TRBJ2-3	many	TRBV6-5	TGTGCCAGCAGTTACTCCGGTGATACGCAGTATTTT	CASSYSGDTQYF
NA	TRBJ2-7	few	TRBV7-2	TGTGCCAGCAGCTTATCGGGGTTACAAGCCTACGAGCAGTACTTC	CASSLSGLQAYEQYF
NA	TRBJ1-2	few	TRBV9	TGTGCCAGCAGCGCGGGGGGGCCGAGGGACTATGGCTACACCTTC	CASSAGGPRDYGYTF
NA	TRBJ2-1	NA	TRBV6-5	TGTGCCAGCAGTTACTCAGGGGGGAATATCTACAATGAGCAGTTCTTC	CASSYSGGNIYNEQFF
NA	TRBJ2-7	NA	TRBV28	TGTGCCAGCAGAGCCGGGGCCTTCTCCTACGAGCAGTACTTC	CASRAGAFSYEQYF
NA	TRBJ2-5	few	TRBV4-2	TGTGCCAGCAGCCAAGCCAGTACGAGACCTCAAGAGACCCAGTACTTC	CASSQASTRPQETQYF
NA	TRBJ2-2	few	TRBV10-1	TGCGCCAGCAGTGAGTCTGAGGGGACGGGCACCGGGGAGCTGTTTTTT	CASSESEGTGTGELFF
NA	TRBJ2-4	NA	TRBV11-2	TGTGCCAGCACCATAGGGTGGAGAAACATTCAGTACTTC	CASTIGWRNIQYF
TRBD2	TRBJ2-5	few	TRBV6-1	TGTGCCAGCAGCCAAACCCTAGCGGGAGGGAAGGAGACCCAGTACTTC	CASSQTLAGGKETQYF
NA	TRBJ2-1	NA	TRBV6-1	TGTGCCAGCAGGGGGGGGCGCGGGTCCTACAATGAGCAGTTCTTC	CASRGGRGSYNEQFF
NA	TRBJ1-2	few	TRBV7-2	TGTGCCAGCAGCTTAAGACAGTTCGGTGGCTACACCTTC	CASSLRQFGGYTF
NA	TRBJ2-7	few	TRBV6-5	TGTGCCAGCAGTTACAATCCGAGAACCTACGAGCAGTACTTC	CASSYNPRTYEQYF
TRBD2	TRBJ2-5	NA	TRBV20-1	TGCAGTGCTAGAGATCTGGGGGAGGGCCAAGAGACCCAGTACTTC	CSARDLGEGQETQYF
NA	TRBJ2-7	once	TRBV4-2	TGTGCCAGCAGCCAAGGCTTCACGGGAGAGGACGAGCAGTACTTC	CASSQGFTGEDEQYF
NA	TRBJ1-4	few	TRBV20-1	TGCAGTGCTAGAGATCGTATAGGGCCCGAAAAACTGTTTTTT	CSARDRIGPEKLFF
TRBD1	TRBJ2-1	NA	TRBV27	TGTGCCAGCAGTTTAGGGGACAGGGTCGTTGAGCAGTTCTTC	CASSLGDRVVEQFF
NA	TRBJ2-7	few	TRBV7-9	TGTGCCAGCAGCTTATATGAGAACAGCCTTCCCTACGAGCAGTACTTC	CASSLYENSLPYEQYF
NA	TRBJ2-1	many	TRBV7-2	TGTGCCAGCAGCTTATTTAGCCAGGCGTGGTTCTTC	CASSLFSQAWFF
NA	TRBJ2-1	few	TRBV4-3	TGCGCCAGCAGCCAAGATCTCGTCAAGAGGGTGAATGAGCAGTTCTTC	CASSQDLVKRVNEQFF
TRBD1	TRBJ1-4	few	TRBV11-2	TGTGCCAGCAGCTTACCCTACCGGACAGGCGGAAGGAAAAAACTGTTTTTT	CASSLPYRTGGRKKLFF
NA	TRBJ1-4	NA	TRBV4-3	TGCGCCAGCAGCCAAGACTATAGGAGACTTGAAAAACTGTTTTTT	CASSQDYRRLEKLFF
NA	TRBJ1-5	few	TRBV6-5	TGTGCCAGCAGTTCCCAGGCCAATCAGCCCCAGCATTTT	CASSSQANQPQHF
NA	TRBJ1-5	many	TRBV20-1	TGCAGTGCCTCCTCGGGGGCAGGTCAGCCCCAGCATTTT	CSASSGAGQPQHF
TRBD1	TRBJ1-2	NA	TRBV20-1	TGCAGTGCACCTGACTCGACAGGGAGTTATGGCTACACCTTC	CSAPDSTGSYGYTF
NA	TRBJ2-7	NA	TRBV6-1	TGTGCCAGCATACCTGTGGGGTCCGACGAGCAGTACTTC	CASIPVGSDEQYF
TRBD2	TRBJ2-5	NA	TRBV6-5	TGTGCCAGCAGTTACCTAGCGGGGGGGCCGCTGGAGACCCAGTACTTC	CASSYLAGGPLETQYF
NA	TRBJ1-5	NA	TRBV5-1	TGCGCCAGCAGCTTTGGGACACAACGGAGCCCCCAGCATTTT	CASSFGTQRSPQHF
NA	TRBJ2-7	NA	TRBV5-6	TGTGCCAGCAGCTTGTGGCAGCTCTACGAGCAGTACTTC	CASSLWQLYEQYF
NA	TRBJ1-5	NA	TRBV7-2	TGTGCCAGCACCACATCGCACAATCAGCCCCAGCATTTT	CASTTSHNQPQHF
NA	TRBJ2-4	NA	TRBV4-1	TGCGCCAGCAGCCAGGTGGAAAGGGGAGCCAAAAACATTCAGTACTTC	CASSQVERGAKNIQYF
TRBD1	TRBJ1-1	few	TRBV19	TGTGCCACAGGACAGGGAAGGCGAGCTTTCTTT	CATGQGRRAFF
TRBD1	TRBJ1-2	few	TRBV12-3/TRBV12-4	TGTGCCAGCAGCCGCAGGGGGTCCTATGGCTACACCTTC	CASSRRGSYGYTF
NA	TRBJ1-2	few	TRBV10-1	TGCGCCACCTCGGACGGTCGTAACTATGGCTACACCTTC	CATSDGRNYGYTF
NA	TRBJ1-5	few	TRBV12-3/TRBV12-4	TGTGCCAGCAGTTTCTCGGGGGACAAGCCCCAGCATTTT	CASSFSGDKPQHF